This entry concerns a single TCR beta chain. The table came from immunoSEQ multiplex PCR; TCRdb's copy has only in-frame clones and leaves some out. The sample records 95,000 to 150,000 clones, roughly four fifths being singletons. The entry originates in a study of blood T cell repertoires in COVID-19. Germline V CDR1 and CDR2: SGHVS, FQNEAQ. Losses at the gene ends were 5 bases for V and 3 bases for J; bases not matched to a gene: 4. This CDR3 region has 14 residues. The chain has TRBV7-8 and TRBJ1-5; 7 bases align to TRBD1. The sequence derives from a man aged 55 to 69 with acute or convalescent COVID-19. Material: peripheral blood. Here the CDR3 DNA reads TGTGCCAGCAGCCAACAGGGGCCCAATCAGCCCCAGCATTTT. Its translation is CASSQQGPNQPQHF.